This entry lists 4 T cell receptor beta chains sequenced from one sample in a study of CD8+ T cells in alopecia areata (dated by TCRdb to 2017 to 2018). Receptor libraries were prepared by the immunoSEQ multiplex PCR assay. For TCR sequencing, RNA was extracted from every sample and reverse transcribed into cDNA to serve as template. As stored in TCRdb, this immuneACCESS dataset retains in-frame rearrangements with V and J assigned. A fraction of the clones does not appear; measured against another copy, unresolved V genes explain less than half of the discrepancy, and the remainder lacks a known reason. The sample yields about 300,000 clones; 58% were counted once. The ten largest clones represent under 2% of the sample. In the paper's terms, the time point label means: 24 weeks on oral tofacitinib. The treatment or condition label, as the study defines it: oral pan-JAK inhibitor, 5-10 mg twice daily.

The sequenced sample was CD4+ T cells sorted from blood, obtained at week 24, from a patient treated with tofacitinib. These receptors were taken from a human donor with alopecia areata.

The chain is built from TRBV6-5 and TRBJ1-6; D is undetermined. Germline V CDR1 and CDR2: MNHEY, SVGAGI. V dropped 5 bases and J dropped 11 bases, with 16 bases sitting between them. CDR3 length: 14 residues. CDR3 residues: CASSARSDTTPLHF. DNA of the CDR3: TGTGCCAGCAGTGCACGTTCGGATACAACACCCCTCCACTTT.

This rearrangement joins TRBV7-9 to TRBJ1-2; 8 bases are a match to TRBD1. The V gene's germline CDR1 is SEHNR and CDR2 FQNEAQ (reference sequence). The CDR3 extends over 13 amino acids. V shed 2 bases and J 9 bases; nucleotides not matched to a gene: 5. This CDR3 is CASSLRGQGRYTF. As DNA, the CDR3 is TGTGCCAGCAGCTTACGCGGACAGGGCCGCTACACCTTC. The full variable domain, completed using reference TRBV7-9 and TRBJ1-2, is DTGVSQNPRHKITKRGQNVTFRCDPISEHNRLYWYRQTLGQGPEFLTYFQNEAQLEKSRLLSDRFSAERPKGSFSTLEIQRTEQGDSAMYLCASSLRGQGRYTFGSGTRLTVV.

This clone was seen only once. This chain links TRBV13 with TRBJ1-4; D is possibly TRBD1 (5 bases). This CDR3 spans 14 amino acids. Trimming stripped 5 bases from V and 3 bases from J, with 10 bases between. Germline CDR1 reads PRHDT; CDR2 reads FYEKMQ (reference sequence). The CDR3 region is CASSRDSPNEKLFF. As DNA, the CDR3 is TGTGCCAGCAGCCGCGACAGCCCTAATGAAAAACTGTTTTTT.

The gene calls are TRBV9 and TRBJ2-3; 7 bases match TRBD1. The junction had 11 bases not matched to a gene; V was cut back by 4 bases and J by 6 bases. Per germline, CDR1 SGDLS and CDR2 YYNGEE. This CDR3 is 15 amino acids long. The CDR3 DNA reads as TGTGCCAGCAGCTCCAGGACAGGCTTCGATGATACGCAGTATTTT. Translated, it gives CASSSRTGFDDTQYF.